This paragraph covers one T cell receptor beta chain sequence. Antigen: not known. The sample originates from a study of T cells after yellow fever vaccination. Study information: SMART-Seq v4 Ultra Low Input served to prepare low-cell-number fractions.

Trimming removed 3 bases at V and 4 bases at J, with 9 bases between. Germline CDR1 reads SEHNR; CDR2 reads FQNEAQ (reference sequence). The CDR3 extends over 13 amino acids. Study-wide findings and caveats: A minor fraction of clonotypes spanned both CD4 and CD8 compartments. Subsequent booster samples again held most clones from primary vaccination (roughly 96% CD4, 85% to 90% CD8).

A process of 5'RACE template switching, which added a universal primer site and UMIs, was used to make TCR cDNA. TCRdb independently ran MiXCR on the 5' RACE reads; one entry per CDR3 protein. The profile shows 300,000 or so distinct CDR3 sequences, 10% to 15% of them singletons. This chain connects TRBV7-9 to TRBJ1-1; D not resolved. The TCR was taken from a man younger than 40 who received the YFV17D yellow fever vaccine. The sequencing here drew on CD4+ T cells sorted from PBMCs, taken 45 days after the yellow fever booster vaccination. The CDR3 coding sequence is TGTGCCAGCAGCTTTAGGGAAGGCACTGAAGCTTTCTTT. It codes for CASSFREGTEAFF.